The 20 T cell receptor beta chains below were found in one sample sequenced in a study of T cell responses to AZD1222 COVID-19 vaccine. TCRdb's table, derived via immunoSEQ multiplex PCR, lists solely in-frame clones and lacks some. Among more than 85,000 clones listed, about nine tenths were seen once. The sample consisted of peripheral blood, taken on day 0 of AZD1222 vaccination. These receptors were collected from an adult in good health.

The chain uses TRBV5-6 and TRBJ2-5; D may be TRBD1 or TRBD2 (5 bases each). The germline V and J ends were trimmed by 4 bases and 1 base, with 11 bases remaining between them. There are 14 residues in the CDR3. Germline V CDR1 and CDR2: SGHDT, YYEEEE. CDR3 loop: CASSGSGTQETQYF. CDR3 in DNA: TGTGCCAGCAGCGGATCCGGGACCCAAGAGACCCAGTACTTC.

V usage is TRBV15 and J usage is TRBJ1-5, with D unclear. This CDR3 is built from 13 residues. Germline assignment: CDR1 LNHNV and CDR2 YYDKDF (reference sequence). Trimming shortened V by 2 bases and J by 9 bases, and 11 bases separated the two germline ends. The CDR3 region is CATSRSKILPQHF. CDR3 DNA sequence: TGTGCCACCAGCAGATCAAAAATTTTGCCCCAGCATTTT.

The chain links TRBV24-1 to TRBJ1-5; 8 bases map to TRBD1. J gave up 5 bases and V 0 bases, and 5 bases lay outside the gene matches. This CDR3 region has 16 residues. CDR1 and CDR2 (germline): KGHDR, SFDVKD. The CDR3 sequence: CATSDLRTGRDQPQHF. CDR3 DNA sequence: TGTGCCACCAGTGATTTGAGGACAGGGAGGGATCAGCCCCAGCATTTT.

V gene TRBV19 combines with J gene TRBJ2-5; 8 bases match TRBD2. This CDR3 has 16 residues. The junction had 8 bases not matched to a gene; V was cut back by 3 bases and J by 2 bases. Germline V lookup: CDR1 LNHDA, CDR2 SQIVND (reference sequence). The DNA of the CDR3 is TGTGCCAGTAGTATCTTAACGGGGGGGCCTCAAGAGACCCAGTACTTC. The encoded protein is CASSILTGGPQETQYF.

The J gene is TRBJ2-7, the V gene TRBV2, with 7 bases that match TRBD2. The germline V gene encodes CDR1 SNHLY and CDR2 FYNNEI. J lost 9 bases, V lost 5 bases, and 10 bases had no gene match. This CDR3 spans 13 amino acids. CDR3 residues: CASSYTGTTGQYF. The CDR3 DNA follows: TGTGCCAGCAGTTACACCGGGACTACGGGGCAGTACTTC.

This clone appeared a single time. The chain links TRBV10-2 to TRBJ1-5, with a weak D call TRBD1 (5 bases). The CDR3 spans 15 residues. CDR1 and CDR2 from the germline V gene are WSHSY and SAAADI. Trimming removed 6 bases at V and 5 bases at J, with 17 bases between. This CDR3 is CASRGTSGGHQPQHF. CDR3 coding DNA: TGCGCCAGCAGGGGGACGTCAGGCGGCCATCAGCCCCAGCATTTT.

This chain uses TRBV5-8 with TRBJ2-7, with D perhaps matching TRBD1 (5 bases). The germline CDR1 and CDR2 sequences are SGHTS and YDEGEE. Trimming pared 4 bases from V and 1 base from J, leaving 12 bases between. There are 14 residues in the CDR3. The CDR3 nucleotides read TGTGCCAGCAGCGATCAGGGAAATTCCTACGAGCAGTACTTC. Its protein product is CASSDQGNSYEQYF.

V usage is TRBV24-1 and J usage is TRBJ2-2; D is ambiguous. CDR1 and CDR2 (germline): KGHDR, SFDVKD. The CDR3 spans 14 residues. Between the trimmed V and J ends, which lost 4 bases and 2 bases, there was a span of 7 bases. CDR3 residues: CATSEKANTGELFF. The CDR3 nucleotides are TGTGCCACCAGTGAAAAGGCAAACACCGGGGAGCTGTTTTTT.

This clone was detected once. The rearrangement joins TRBV3-1 (or the pseudogene TRBV3-2) to TRBJ2-1; 11 bases fit TRBD2. CDR1 and CDR2 (germline): LGHDT, YNNKEL (reference sequence). The CDR3 totals 15 residues. V shed 5 bases, J shed 3 bases, and the junction held 3 bases outside the gene matches. The CDR3 DNA reads as TGTGCCAGCAGCAGCGGGACTAGCGGCTACAATGAGCAGTTCTTC. This encodes CASSSGTSGYNEQFF.

The chain couples TRBV7-9 to TRBJ1-2; TRBD1 aligns across 7 bases. Trimming removed 5 bases from V and 0 bases from J; junction bases left unmatched: 3. In germline, CDR1 is SEHNR, CDR2 FQNEAQ (reference sequence). This CDR3 is 14 amino acids long. The CDR3 DNA sequence: TGTGCCAGCAGCCCGACAGGGTCTAACTATGGCTACACCTTC. It specifies CASSPTGSNYGYTF.

The rearrangement uses TRBV3-1 (or the pseudogene TRBV3-2) and TRBJ1-1; D possibly corresponds to TRBD1 (5 bases). CDR1 LGHDT and CDR2 YNNKEL come from the germline V gene (reference sequence). V was shortened by 5 bases and J by 6 bases, with 13 bases between the two germline ends. CDR3 length equals 13 residues. The CDR3 region is CASSAQGVAEAFF. The CDR3 region has the DNA TGTGCCAGCAGCGCTCAGGGTGTAGCTGAAGCTTTCTTT.

The rearrangement uses TRBV29-1 and TRBJ1-2, with 10 bases lining up with TRBD1. V was pared by 3 bases and J by 7 bases, with 8 bases of the junction left unmatched. The CDR3 is 14 residues long. Looked up from germline, CDR1 is SQVTM and CDR2 is ANQGSEA. CDR3 sequence: CSVDDAGQGTGYTF. The CDR3 nucleotides are TGCAGCGTTGATGACGCGGGACAGGGGACTGGCTACACCTTC. The whole variable domain, filled in from reference TRBV29-1 and TRBJ1-2, reads SAVISQKPSRDICQRGTSLTIQCQVDSQVTMMFWYRQQPGQSLTLIATANQGSEATYESGFVIDKFPISRPNLTFSTLTVSNMSPEDSSIYLCSVDDAGQGTGYTFGSGTRLTVV.

This clone came up a few times. This sequence joins TRBV5-1 and TRBJ1-6; 9 bases align to TRBD1. The CDR3 contains 14 residues. CDR1 is SGHRS, CDR2 YFSETQ, per germline. After removal of 3 bases from V and 6 bases from J, the junction contained 1 base not matched to a gene. Here the CDR3 DNA reads TGCGCCAGCAGCTCACAGGGGGCTAATTCACCCCTCCACTTT. It specifies CASSSQGANSPLHF.

The chain is built from TRBV5-1 and TRBJ1-4, with TRBD1 matching 9 bases. The CDR3 is 14 amino acids. Germline assignment: CDR1 SGHRS and CDR2 YFSETQ. After removal of 4 bases from V and 7 bases from J, the junction contained 5 bases not matched to a gene. CDR3 sequence: CASSGTGGREKLFF. Written as DNA, the CDR3 is TGCGCCAGCAGCGGAACAGGGGGCCGTGAAAAACTGTTTTTT.

In regard to this clone: The junction shows a germline mismatch at one end, possibly a read error. The chain recombines TRBV3-1 (or the pseudogene TRBV3-2) with TRBJ1-2; no clear D gene. Germline CDR1 LGHDT, CDR2 YNNKEL (reference sequence). The CDR3 is 10 amino acids. Here the CDR3 reads CASSLRVLYF. In nucleotides, the CDR3 is TGTGCCAGCAGCCTCCGGGTCCTCTACTTC.

This chain uses TRBV28 with TRBJ1-5, with 8 positions matching TRBD1. CDR1 MDHEN and CDR2 SYDVKM come from the germline V gene. V was clipped by 6 bases and J by 6 bases; unmatched bases: 7. This CDR3 has 14 residues. The CDR3 loop is CASSSQGASQPQHF. The CDR3 bases are TGTGCCAGCAGCTCCCAGGGGGCGAGTCAGCCCCAGCATTTT.

This CDR3 reads CATSQRWGSGGANTIYF. In nucleotides, the CDR3 is TGTGCCACCAGCCAAAGATGGGGATCAGGGGGGGCAAACACCATATATTTT. J is TRBJ1-3 and V is TRBV15, with 7 nucleotides matching TRBD1. V was pared by 5 bases and J by 6 bases, with 16 bases of the junction left unmatched. Germline values: CDR1 LNHNV, CDR2 YYDKDF (reference sequence). The CDR3 is 17 residues long.

The CDR3 loop is CAWSPTTGGGETQYF. DNA for the CDR3: TGTGCCTGGAGTCCCACTACAGGGGGGGGAGAGACCCAGTACTTC. This chain joins TRBV30 and TRBJ2-5; D might be TRBD1 (8 bases). V gave up 2 bases and J gave up 4 bases, with 17 bases separating them. Germline V gives CDR1 GTSNPN, CDR2 SVGIG (reference sequence). This CDR3 contains 15 residues.

V is TRBV7-2 and J is TRBJ2-2; no firm D call. Trimming stripped 5 bases from V and 7 bases from J, with 17 bases between. CDR1 and CDR2 from the germline V gene are SGHTA and FQGNSA. This CDR3 spans 15 amino acids. CDR3 coding DNA: TGTGCCAGCAGCCTGGTCGGAACTCTCGGCGGGGAGCTGTTTTTT. Amino acids: CASSLVGTLGGELFF.

The chain joins TRBV30 to TRBJ1-6; D unclear. This CDR3 has 12 residues. Trimming took 0 bases from V and 15 from J, leaving 12 bases between them. Per germline, CDR1 GTSNPN and CDR2 SVGIG (reference sequence). Written as DNA, the CDR3 is TGTGCCTGGAGTGTAGGGAGATTCTACCTCCACTTT. Translated: CAWSVGRFYLHF. The whole variable domain, filled in from reference TRBV30 and TRBJ1-6, reads SQTIHQWPATLVQPVGSPLSLECTVEGTSNPNLYWYRQAAGRGLQLLFYSVGIGQISSEVPQNLSASRPQDRQFILSSKKLLLSDSGFYLCAWSVGRFYLHFGNGTRLTVT.